A single T cell receptor beta chain is shown here with its context. Antigen specificity is unknown. One junction end does not reproduce the germline sequence, and a read error may be involved. Researchers picked out CD4+ and CD8+ T cells from PBMCs by sorting. The data derive from a study of CD8+ T cells in alopecia areata. Study-wide background: The tofacitinib course ran for 6 to 18 months and was followed by 6 months off drug. Overall study results and limits: Sequencing of scalp samples also includes resident alphabeta T cells from normal skin.

Sequencing relied on a cDNA template that was reverse transcribed from extracted RNA. The data were produced by immunoSEQ multiplex PCR, yet TCRdb's version contains in-frame clones alone and is incomplete. Of more than 200,000 clones listed, around 67% are singletons. The CDR3 sequence is 16 residues long. Per germline, CDR1 LNHNV and CDR2 YYDKDF (reference sequence). This rearrangement joins TRBV15 to TRBJ1-1; possibly TRBD1 for D (5 bases). This sequence was found in a human donor with alopecia areata. The source was CD4+ T cells sorted from blood, collected at week 0. As DNA, the CDR3 is TGTGCCGCCAGACGGGAGGACACCTCACTGAACACTGAAGCTTTCTTT. It is translated as CAARREDTSLNTEAFF. The full variable domain, rest sourced from reference TRBV15 and TRBJ1-1, is DAMVIQNPRYQVTQFGKPVTLSCSQTLNHNVMYWYQQKSSQAPKLLFHYYDKDFNNEADTPDNFQSRRPNTSFCFLDIRSPGLGDTAMYLCAARREDTSLNTEAFFGQGTRLTVV.